The 11 T cell receptor beta chains below all came from one sample that was sequenced in a study of cytomegalovirus exposure and HLA in healthy donors. A multiplex PCR was run with 60 Vbeta primers and 13 Jbeta primers. Measured with immunoSEQ multiplex PCR; TCRdb has only the in-frame clones, and not every one. The table records around 100,000 clones, roughly 67% of them present only once. Specimen: PBMCs. The receptors stem from a man between 18 and 35 years old in good health and CMV-seropositive.

The chain carries TRBV18 and TRBJ2-5, with TRBD1 identical over 8 bases. From germline, CDR1 is KGHSH and CDR2 LQKENI. V lost 11 bases and J lost 4; bases outside the gene matches: 9. The CDR3 is 13 amino acids. The CDR3 protein is CAGASGTGETQYF. The DNA of the CDR3 is TGTGCCGGGGCATCCGGGACAGGAGAGACCCAGTACTTC.

Here the CDR3 DNA reads TGCGCCAGCAGCTTGACCCCCCGACAGGGTAATTCACCCCTCCACTTT. Protein sequence: CASSLTPRQGNSPLHF. The V gene is TRBV5-1, the J gene TRBJ1-6; 7 bases are a match to TRBD1. CDR3 length: 16 residues. The J segment lost 6 bases and the V segment lost 1 base, leaving 7 bases of the junction unmatched. Germline V gives CDR1 SGHRS, CDR2 YFSETQ.

The J gene is TRBJ1-6, the V gene TRBV5-6, with TRBD1 matching over 9 bases. CDR1 and CDR2 from the germline V gene are SGHDT and YYEEEE. This CDR3 region has 16 residues. After removal of 0 bases from V and 5 bases from J, the junction contained 3 bases not matched to a gene. In nucleotides, the CDR3 is TGTGCCAGCAGCTTGGACAGGGGGCTTGATAATTCACCCCTCCACTTT. Protein: CASSLDRGLDNSPLHF.

The chain carries TRBV12-2 and TRBJ2-5; TRBD1, the D gene given by the table, was not confirmed from the DNA. TRBV12-2 is tagged as a pseudogene. This CDR3 is built from 14 residues. This CDR3 is CASRSPDRGETQYF. The CDR3 DNA sequence: TGTGCAAGTCGCTCGCCCGACAGGGGCGAGACCCAGTACTTC.

The V gene is TRBV7-9, the J gene TRBJ2-1; D perhaps matches TRBD1 (5 bases). This CDR3 spans 13 amino acids. The germline V gene has CDR1 SEHNR and CDR2 FQNEAQ (reference sequence). V lost 0 bases and J 6 bases, leaving 6 bases between the germline ends. The CDR3 bases are TGTGCCAGCAGCTTAGCCAGGGCCAATGAGCAGTTCTTC. It is translated as CASSLARANEQFF.

The chain joins TRBV29-1 to TRBJ2-3, with TRBD1 matching over 9 bases. The J segment lost 4 bases and the V segment lost 6 bases, leaving 11 bases of the junction unmatched. From germline, CDR1 is SQVTM and CDR2 ANQGSEA. This CDR3 region has 15 residues. CDR3 region: CSVVRDRARADTQYF. CDR3 coding DNA: TGCAGCGTAGTAAGGGACAGGGCTCGGGCAGATACGCAGTATTTT.

The chain is built from TRBV6-5 and TRBJ1-4, with D maybe TRBD1 (6 bases). Trimming removed 6 bases at V and 7 bases at J, with 15 bases between. CDR1 is MNHEY, CDR2 SVGAGI, per germline. This CDR3 spans 14 amino acids. The CDR3: CASRTQGRVEKLFF. The DNA for the CDR3 is TGTGCCAGCAGGACACAGGGAAGAGTTGAAAAACTGTTTTTT.

V is TRBV21-1 and J is TRBJ1-5; the table's D call, TRBD1, has no DNA check behind it. TRBV21-1 is given as a pseudogene. The CDR3 has 20 residues. CDR3 residues: CASSNTSTGPGHPGKQPQHF. In DNA, the CDR3 is TGTGCCAGCAGCAATACCTCGACAGGCCCAGGTCACCCCGGGAAGCAGCCCCAGCATTTT.

The genes are TRBV6-6 and TRBJ2-2, with D possibly TRBD1 on 6 matching bases. With 5 bases removed from V and 2 bases from J, the gap between germline ends came to 15 bases. Germline CDR1 reads MNHNY; CDR2 reads SVGAGI (reference sequence). The CDR3 consists of 16 residues. The CDR3 DNA is TGTGCCAGCAGTCTGCCTCAGGGGCTAAACACCGGGGAGCTGTTTTTT. Amino acid sequence: CASSLPQGLNTGELFF.

The table lists this clone with a few counts. The chain uses TRBV9 and TRBJ1-6; TRBD1 is a possible D gene (5 bases). Trimming cost V 4 bases and J 5 bases, with 10 bases left between them. Looked up from germline, CDR1 is SGDLS and CDR2 is YYNGEE. CDR3 length equals 14 residues. CDR3 amino acids: CASSQGDNNSPLHF. The CDR3 nucleotides read TGTGCCAGCAGCCAAGGGGATAATAATTCACCCCTCCACTTT. Full variable domain (remainder filled in from reference TRBV9 and TRBJ1-6): DSGVTQTPKHLITATGQRVTLRCSPRSGDLSVYWYQQSLDQGLQFLIQYYNGEERAKGNILERFSAQQFPDLHSELNLSSLELGDSALYFCASSQGDNNSPLHFGNGTRLTVT.

The chain has TRBV6-1 and TRBJ1-3; D unresolved. This CDR3 region has 15 residues. V lost 7 bases and J lost 0, with 13 bases in between. From germline, CDR1 is MNHNS and CDR2 SASEGT. The DNA for the CDR3 is TGTGCCAGCACCTCCGCAGGCAGCTCTGGAAACACCATATATTTT. As protein: CASTSAGSSGNTIYF.